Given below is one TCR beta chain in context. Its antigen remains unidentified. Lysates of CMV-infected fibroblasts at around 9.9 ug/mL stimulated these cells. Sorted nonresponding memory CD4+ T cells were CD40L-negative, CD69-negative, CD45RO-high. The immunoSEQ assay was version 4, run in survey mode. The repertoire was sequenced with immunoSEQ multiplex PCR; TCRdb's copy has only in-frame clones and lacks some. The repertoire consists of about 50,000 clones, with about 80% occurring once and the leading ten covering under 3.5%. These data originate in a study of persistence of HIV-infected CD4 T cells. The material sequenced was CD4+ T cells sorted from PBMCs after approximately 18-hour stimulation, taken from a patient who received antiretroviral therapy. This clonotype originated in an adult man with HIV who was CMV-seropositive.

CDR3 residues: CASSTGTGFYNEQFF. CDR3 coding DNA: TGTGCCAGCTCTACCGGGACAGGGTTTTACAATGAGCAGTTCTTC. The chain is built from TRBV4-2 and TRBJ2-1; TRBD1 agrees at 9 bases. The germline CDR1 and CDR2 sequences are LGHNA and YNFKEQ. J gave up 4 bases and V 8 bases, and 9 bases lay outside the gene matches. This CDR3 has 15 amino acids.